This is a list of T cell receptor beta chains from one sample in a study of type 1 and type 2 diabetes patients. MiXCR was run by TCRdb on the multiplex PCR reads, yielding one entry per CDR3 protein. The table lists approximately 260,000 distinct CDR3 sequences, approximately 50% of them singletons, with roughly 15% in the top ten. The sample taken for sequencing was peripheral blood mononuclear cells (PBMCs). The receptors here all came from a man aged 18 to 29 with type 2 diabetes. CDR3s include the opening cysteine and the closing phenylalanine or tryptophan. Each record gives: J gene, V gene, clone size, D gene, CDR3 DNA, CDR3 protein. D genes are given only for firm matches. Not every row has a clone size; where given, it reads once, few, many or a size class.

j_gene: TRBJ2-1; v_gene: TRBV10-3; abundance: .; d_gene: TRBD2; CDR3nt: TGTGCCATCAGACCAGGACTAGCGTACAATGAGCAGTTCTTC; CDR3aa: CAIRPGLAYNEQFF
j_gene: TRBJ2-3; v_gene: TRBV9; abundance: .; d_gene: TRBD2; CDR3nt: TGTGCCAGCAACCTAGCGGGACGGGCGGATACGCAGTATTTT; CDR3aa: CASNLAGRADTQYF
j_gene: TRBJ2-5; v_gene: TRBV7-2; abundance: .; d_gene: .; CDR3nt: TGTGCCAGCAGCCAAGCGCTCGGGGACCAAGAGACCCAGTACTTC; CDR3aa: CASSQALGDQETQYF
j_gene: TRBJ1-2; v_gene: TRBV2; abundance: .; d_gene: .; CDR3nt: TGTGCCAGCAGTGAAGCGCTATTCTCGGGAGTTAACTATGGCTACACCTTC; CDR3aa: CASSEALFSGVNYGYTF
j_gene: TRBJ2-5; v_gene: TRBV20-1; abundance: few; d_gene: TRBD2; CDR3nt: TGCAGTGCTACCACTTTGCTACTAGCGGGAGAACAAGAGACCCAGTACTTC; CDR3aa: CSATTLLLAGEQETQYF
j_gene: TRBJ1-1; v_gene: TRBV30; abundance: few; d_gene: .; CDR3nt: TGTGCCTGGAGTGGATTTAACAGGGCGGCTTTCTTT; CDR3aa: CAWSGFNRAAFF
j_gene: TRBJ2-5; v_gene: TRBV19; abundance: .; d_gene: .; CDR3nt: TGTGCCAGTATGGCGGGGGCCGTTACGGAGACCCAGTACTTC; CDR3aa: CASMAGAVTETQYF
j_gene: TRBJ1-2; v_gene: TRBV27; abundance: .; d_gene: .; CDR3nt: TGTGCCTGCAAGATAGATGGGTCTCCGGGCTATGGCTACACCTTC; CDR3aa: CACKIDGSPGYGYTF
j_gene: TRBJ2-7; v_gene: TRBV6-6; abundance: .; d_gene: .; CDR3nt: TGTGCCAGCAGTTACTCGGACGGGACCTACGAGCAGTACTTC; CDR3aa: CASSYSDGTYEQYF
j_gene: TRBJ1-2; v_gene: TRBV29-1; abundance: few; d_gene: .; CDR3nt: TGCAGCGTTGAAGAGGGAGGCTATGGCTACACCTTC; CDR3aa: CSVEEGGYGYTF
j_gene: TRBJ2-7; v_gene: TRBV7-9; abundance: .; d_gene: .; CDR3nt: TGTGCCAGCAGCTTGGAATCGCCCTACGAGCAGTACTTC; CDR3aa: CASSLESPYEQYF
j_gene: TRBJ1-2; v_gene: TRBV20-1; abundance: many; d_gene: TRBD1; CDR3nt: TGCAGTGCTTCTACAGGGGTCTATGGCTACACCTTC; CDR3aa: CSASTGVYGYTF
j_gene: TRBJ2-1; v_gene: TRBV20-1; abundance: .; d_gene: .; CDR3nt: TGCAGTGCGACGGAAACCTACAATGAGCAGTTCTTC; CDR3aa: CSATETYNEQFF
j_gene: TRBJ2-3; v_gene: TRBV7-2; abundance: .; d_gene: .; CDR3nt: TGTGCCAGCAGCTTAGATGGGATGAGGCTTGGCACAGATACGCAGTATTTT; CDR3aa: CASSLDGMRLGTDTQYF
j_gene: TRBJ1-4; v_gene: TRBV5-1; abundance: .; d_gene: .; CDR3nt: TGTGCCAGCAGTGAGAGCGGAAATGATGAAAAACTGTTTTTT; CDR3aa: CASSESGNDEKLFF
j_gene: TRBJ1-5; v_gene: TRBV7-3; abundance: .; d_gene: TRBD1; CDR3nt: TGTGCCAGCAGCCCTGGGACAGTTCCCTATCAGCCCCAGCATTTT; CDR3aa: CASSPGTVPYQPQHF
j_gene: TRBJ2-1; v_gene: TRBV30; abundance: .; d_gene: .; CDR3nt: TGTGCCTGGAGTGTACTGGATAGCGGCTACAATGAGCAGTTCTTC; CDR3aa: CAWSVLDSGYNEQFF
j_gene: TRBJ1-2; v_gene: TRBV2; abundance: .; d_gene: .; CDR3nt: TGTGCCAGCAGTGAAATACCAGTCGGCTACACCTTC; CDR3aa: CASSEIPVGYTF
j_gene: TRBJ2-5; v_gene: TRBV7-2; abundance: .; d_gene: .; CDR3nt: TGTGCCAGTAGTGATCGGGGGGCGAGAGAGACCCAGTACTTC; CDR3aa: CASSDRGARETQYF
j_gene: TRBJ2-7; v_gene: TRBV6-6; abundance: once; d_gene: .; CDR3nt: TGTGCCAGCAGTTACGTGCCCGGGACGGCTCCCTACGAGCAGTACTTC; CDR3aa: CASSYVPGTAPYEQYF
j_gene: TRBJ2-5; v_gene: TRBV3-1; abundance: .; d_gene: .; CDR3nt: TGTGCCAGCAGCCAAGTGGAGGACCATCCCGAGACCCAGTACTTC; CDR3aa: CASSQVEDHPETQYF
j_gene: TRBJ2-7; v_gene: TRBV27; abundance: .; d_gene: TRBD2; CDR3nt: TGTGCCAGCAGTTCGTATGCCTCCGCGGGAGAGCATTTC; CDR3aa: CASSSYASAGEHF
j_gene: TRBJ2-3; v_gene: TRBV29-1; abundance: few; d_gene: .; CDR3nt: TGCAGCGTTGGCCGGGGGAGAGGAGATACGCAGTATTTT; CDR3aa: CSVGRGRGDTQYF
j_gene: TRBJ2-1; v_gene: TRBV2; abundance: .; d_gene: TRBD2; CDR3nt: TGTGCCAGCAGTTTTGGCCTAGCGGGGGGTTGGGTGCAGTTCTTC; CDR3aa: CASSFGLAGGWVQFF
j_gene: TRBJ2-7; v_gene: TRBV29-1; abundance: once; d_gene: TRBD2; CDR3nt: TGCAGCGTTCTGACTAGCGGGATCTACGAGCAGTACTTC; CDR3aa: CSVLTSGIYEQYF
j_gene: TRBJ1-1; v_gene: TRBV20-1; abundance: .; d_gene: TRBD1; CDR3nt: TGCAGTGCTAGGGGACAGTCGAACACTGAAGCTTTCTTT; CDR3aa: CSARGQSNTEAFF
j_gene: TRBJ1-5; v_gene: TRBV6-9; abundance: .; d_gene: .; CDR3nt: TGTGCCAGCAGTGCAAGTGGACCGGCATTCAATCAGCCCCAGCATTTT; CDR3aa: CASSASGPAFNQPQHF
j_gene: TRBJ2-5; v_gene: TRBV6-1; abundance: .; d_gene: TRBD1; CDR3nt: TGTGCCAGCAGAGACAGGGCCCAAGAGACCCAGTACTTC; CDR3aa: CASRDRAQETQYF
j_gene: TRBJ1-1; v_gene: TRBV19; abundance: .; d_gene: .; CDR3nt: TGTGCCAGTAGTGCGGTGGACAGTCGCAACACTGAAGCTTTCTTT; CDR3aa: CASSAVDSRNTEAFF
j_gene: TRBJ1-1; v_gene: TRBV6-6; abundance: .; d_gene: .; CDR3nt: TGTGCCAGCAGCCCACGGGCAGGGAGGACTGAAGCTTTCTTT; CDR3aa: CASSPRAGRTEAFF
j_gene: TRBJ2-7; v_gene: TRBV7-3; abundance: .; d_gene: TRBD2; CDR3nt: TGTGCCAGCAGCCGTCAAGCGGGGACTAGCGGTGATTACGAGCAGTACTTC; CDR3aa: CASSRQAGTSGDYEQYF
j_gene: TRBJ1-2; v_gene: TRBV6-1; abundance: many; d_gene: TRBD1; CDR3nt: TGTGCCAGCAGTGACGGGACAGAATACTATGGCTACACCTTC; CDR3aa: CASSDGTEYYGYTF
j_gene: TRBJ2-7; v_gene: TRBV12-3/TRBV12-4; abundance: .; d_gene: TRBD1; CDR3nt: TGTGCCAGCGGACAGGGTGTTTGGGAGCAGTACTTC; CDR3aa: CASGQGVWEQYF
j_gene: TRBJ2-1; v_gene: TRBV20-1; abundance: .; d_gene: TRBD2; CDR3nt: TGCAGCGGGAGGGGAAGAGTAAATGAGCAGTTCTTC; CDR3aa: CSGRGRVNEQFF
j_gene: TRBJ1-1; v_gene: TRBV20-1; abundance: once; d_gene: .; CDR3nt: TGCAGTGCTAGATCCGGGACGGCGAACATTGAAGCTTTCTTT; CDR3aa: CSARSGTANIEAFF
j_gene: TRBJ2-7; v_gene: TRBV30; abundance: .; d_gene: .; CDR3nt: TGTGCCTGGAGTCTCGGGGGAGATTACGAGCAGTACTTC; CDR3aa: CAWSLGGDYEQYF
j_gene: TRBJ2-1; v_gene: TRBV19; abundance: few; d_gene: .; CDR3nt: TGTGCCAGTGCGGGGCACAACGAGGAACCAGGGGAGCAGTTCTTC; CDR3aa: CASAGHNEEPGEQFF
j_gene: TRBJ2-3; v_gene: TRBV7-2; abundance: .; d_gene: .; CDR3nt: TGTGCCAGCAGCCCTAGCTCGGATACGCAGTATTTT; CDR3aa: CASSPSSDTQYF
j_gene: TRBJ1-5; v_gene: TRBV14; abundance: .; d_gene: TRBD1; CDR3nt: TGTGCCAGCAGTTTAGCCGACAGGGCCTATCAGCCCCAGCATTTT; CDR3aa: CASSLADRAYQPQHF
j_gene: TRBJ2-1; v_gene: TRBV30; abundance: few; d_gene: .; CDR3nt: TGTGCCTGGGGGGCGGTAGCTGGGGATGAGCAGTTCTTC; CDR3aa: CAWGAVAGDEQFF
j_gene: TRBJ2-5; v_gene: TRBV7-3; abundance: .; d_gene: .; CDR3nt: TGTGCCAGCAGCTACACCCGGGTCGGCGATAACCCGTACCAAGAGACCCAGTACTTC; CDR3aa: CASSYTRVGDNPYQETQYF
j_gene: TRBJ1-1; v_gene: TRBV14; abundance: once; d_gene: .; CDR3nt: TGTGCCTGCAGCCAAGATTTGAACACTGAAGCTTTCTTT; CDR3aa: CACSQDLNTEAFF